This T cell receptor beta chain derives from a study of T cell responses to AZD1222 COVID-19 vaccine. Profiled with immunoSEQ multiplex PCR; TCRdb holds only in-frame clones, not every one. The data contain over 120,000 clones, around 91% of them singletons. Germline V gives CDR1 SGHNT, CDR2 YYREEE (reference sequence). CDR3 length equals 15 residues. V was pared by 4 bases and J by 7 bases, with 5 bases of the junction left unmatched. The starting material was peripheral blood, obtained on day 0 of AZD1222 vaccination. This clonotype originated in an adult in good health. V usage is TRBV5-4 and J usage is TRBJ1-6; 10 bases map to TRBD1. The DNA of the CDR3 is TGTGCCAGCAGCATCGGGACAGGGGCAAATTCACCCCTCCACTTT. It yields the protein CASSIGTGANSPLHF.